This TCR beta chain was captured in a study of T cell changes during pregnancy in multiple sclerosis. Germline CDR1 and CDR2: SGHRS and YFSETQ. The trim removed 2 bases at V and 14 bases at J, leaving 3 bases unmatched. The CDR3 contains 11 residues. Method: immunoSEQ multiplex PCR; TCRdb's copy keeps in-frame clones and lacks some. This sample has fewer than 85,000 clones; around 92% occur once, and the top ten carry under 3%. The sequence came from a female donor with multiple sclerosis, enrolled in a pregnancy study. The chain uses TRBV5-1 and TRBJ2-5, with 10 bases lining up with TRBD2. Sequencing used peripheral blood, obtained before pregnancy. In nucleotides, the CDR3 is TGCGCCAGCAGCTTTAGCGGGAGGTCCTACTTC. Translating it yields CASSFSGRSYF.